A single TCR beta chain is shown here with its context. The antigen remains undetermined. The J segment lost 12 bases and the V segment lost 5 bases, leaving 11 bases of the junction unmatched. The CDR3 has 13 residues. Germline CDR1 and CDR2: MNHEY and SVGAGI. The authors extracted RNA and reverse transcribed it into cDNA as the sequencing template. TCRdb keeps only in-frame clones here, not all; method: immunoSEQ multiplex PCR. Of about 270,000 clones in the sample, 60% were seen once. The data belong to a study of CD8+ T cells in alopecia areata. Study-wide context: Treated patients were given oral tofacitinib, which was dosed at 5 to 10 mg twice daily. Patients given treatment had severity scored by the percentage of scalp area affected. General study points: The treated group had a single nonresponder, limiting CD8+ expansion-response conclusions.

Treatment of the sample: oral pan-JAK inhibitor, 5-10 mg twice daily. The source material was CD4+ T cells sorted from blood, sampled around week 54, from a patient treated with tofacitinib. The TCR originated in a human donor with alopecia areata. This chain connects TRBV6-5 to TRBJ1-2, with 8 bases identical to TRBD1. CDR3: CASSEISGQVNTF. CDR3 coding DNA: TGTGCCAGCAGTGAAATTTCGGGACAGGTTAACACCTTC.